This T cell receptor (beta chain) originates from a study of T cell responses to AZD1222 COVID-19 vaccine. Study-level results: Only five or six AZD1222 recipients were seropositive at baseline. The study sampled repertoires only after the peak T cell response. Rises in breadth and depth of Spike-specific TCRs came after two AZD1222 doses.

Some clones are missing from TCRdb's copy, which holds only in-frame ones; the method was immunoSEQ multiplex PCR. The table includes over 90,000 clones, 70% to 90% detected once. Notes on this clone: The antigen remains undetermined.

The sequence came from an adult in good health. Sequencing was performed on peripheral blood, taken on day 0 of AZD1222 vaccination.

This CDR3 is CSATKNTEAFF. As DNA, the CDR3 is TGCAGTGCTACGAAGAACACTGAAGCTTTCTTT. The rearrangement uses TRBV20-1 and TRBJ1-1, with D hard to call. Germline CDR1 DFQATT, CDR2 SNEGSKA (reference sequence). Trimming took off 4 bases at V and 1 base at J, with 4 bases between the two ends. CDR3 length: 11 amino acids.